The subject of this entry is one T cell receptor (beta chain). CDR1 is MNHEY, CDR2 SVGAGI, per germline. The CDR3 has 15 amino acids. V dropped 8 bases and J dropped 4; count of bases not matched to a gene: 11. The data were obtained in a study of blood T cell repertoires in COVID-19. For the study at large: From the United States, Italy and Spain came samples of acute and convalescent COVID-19.

While infection was still active, Seattle patients were enrolled and then followed longitudinally. Using immunoSEQ multiplex PCR, the repertoire was profiled, and TCRdb retains in-frame clones only, with some absent. The repertoire has approximately 60,000 clones, roughly nine tenths of them found once; the top ten carry 20% to 25%. This clonotype was sampled from a woman of 80 years or more with COVID-19, enrolled during active disease. Sequenced: peripheral blood. The chain links TRBV6-5 to TRBJ1-1, with TRBD1 matching 9 bases. CDR3 sequence: CASRRTGTGSTEAFF. The DNA of the CDR3 is TGTGCCAGCCGTCGCACCGGGACAGGGAGCACTGAAGCTTTCTTT.